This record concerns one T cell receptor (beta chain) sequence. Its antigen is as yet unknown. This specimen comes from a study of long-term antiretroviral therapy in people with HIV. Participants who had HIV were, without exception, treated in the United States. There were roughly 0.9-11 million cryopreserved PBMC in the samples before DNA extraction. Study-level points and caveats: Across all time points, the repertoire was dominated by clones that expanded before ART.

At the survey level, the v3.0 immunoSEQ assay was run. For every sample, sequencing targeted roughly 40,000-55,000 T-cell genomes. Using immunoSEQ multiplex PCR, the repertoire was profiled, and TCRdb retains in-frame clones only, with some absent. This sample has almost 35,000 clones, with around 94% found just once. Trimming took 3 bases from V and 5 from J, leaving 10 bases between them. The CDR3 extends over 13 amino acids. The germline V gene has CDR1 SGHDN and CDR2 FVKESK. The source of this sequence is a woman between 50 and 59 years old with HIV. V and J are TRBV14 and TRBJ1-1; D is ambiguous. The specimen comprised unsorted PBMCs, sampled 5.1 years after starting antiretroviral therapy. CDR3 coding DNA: TGTGCCAGCAGCCAGAACTTGGCGACTGAAGCTTTCTTT. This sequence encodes CASSQNLATEAFF. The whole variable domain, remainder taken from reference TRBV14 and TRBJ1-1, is EAGVTQFPSHSVIEKGQTVTLRCDPISGHDNLYWYRRVMGKEIKFLLHFVKESKQDESGMPNNRFLAERTGGTYSTLKVQPAELEDSGVYFCASSQNLATEAFFGQGTRLTVV.